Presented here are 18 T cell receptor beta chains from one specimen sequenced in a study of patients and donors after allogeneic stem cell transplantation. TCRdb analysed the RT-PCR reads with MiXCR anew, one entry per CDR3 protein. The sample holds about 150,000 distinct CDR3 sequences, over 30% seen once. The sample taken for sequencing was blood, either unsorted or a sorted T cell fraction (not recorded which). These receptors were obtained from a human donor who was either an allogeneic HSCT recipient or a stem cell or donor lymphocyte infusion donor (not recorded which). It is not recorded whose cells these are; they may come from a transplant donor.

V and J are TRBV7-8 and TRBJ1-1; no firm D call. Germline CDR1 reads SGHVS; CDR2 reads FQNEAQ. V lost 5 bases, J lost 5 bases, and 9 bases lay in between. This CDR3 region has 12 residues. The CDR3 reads CASSAWGTEAFF. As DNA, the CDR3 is TGTGCCAGCAGCGCCTGGGGTACTGAAGCTTTCTTT. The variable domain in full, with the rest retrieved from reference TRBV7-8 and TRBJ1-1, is GAGVSQSPRYKVAKRGQDVALRCDPISGHVSLFWYQQALGQGPEFLTYFQNEAQLDKSGLPSDRFFAERPEGSVSTLKIQRTQQEDSAVYLCASSAWGTEAFFGQGTRLTVV.

CDR3 protein: CASSSSGLVVAFF. CDR3 DNA sequence: TGTGCCAGCAGTTCCTCGGGTCTGGTGGTAGCTTTCTTT. The chain recombines TRBV12-3 or TRBV12-4 with TRBJ1-1; D unclear. Trimming stripped 4 bases from V and 10 bases from J, with 16 bases between. CDR3 length: 13 amino acids.

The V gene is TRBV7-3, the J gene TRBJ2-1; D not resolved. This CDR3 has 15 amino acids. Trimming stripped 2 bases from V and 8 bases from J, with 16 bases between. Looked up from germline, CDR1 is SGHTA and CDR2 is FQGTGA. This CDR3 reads CASSLGTSNRHEQFF. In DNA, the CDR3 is TGTGCCAGCAGCTTAGGCACGAGTAACCGGCATGAGCAGTTCTTC.

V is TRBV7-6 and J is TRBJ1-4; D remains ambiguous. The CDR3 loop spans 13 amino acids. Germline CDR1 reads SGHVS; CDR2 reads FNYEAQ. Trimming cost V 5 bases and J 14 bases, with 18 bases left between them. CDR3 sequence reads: CASSGDWGRILFF. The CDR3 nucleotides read TGTGCCAGCAGCGGGGATTGGGGTAGGATCCTGTTTTTT. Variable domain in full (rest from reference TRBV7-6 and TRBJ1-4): GAGVSQSPRYKVTKRGQDVALRCDPISGHVSLYWYRQALGQGPEFLTYFNYEAQQDKSGLPNDRFSAERPEGSISTLTIQRTEQRDSAMYRCASSGDWGRILFFGSGTQLSVL.

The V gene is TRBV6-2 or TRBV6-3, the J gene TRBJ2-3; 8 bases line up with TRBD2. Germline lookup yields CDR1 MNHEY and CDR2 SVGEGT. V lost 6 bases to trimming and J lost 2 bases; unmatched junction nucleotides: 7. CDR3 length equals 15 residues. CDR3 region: CASRPRGGITDTQYF. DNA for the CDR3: TGTGCCAGCAGACCCCGGGGGGGGATCACAGATACGCAGTATTTT.

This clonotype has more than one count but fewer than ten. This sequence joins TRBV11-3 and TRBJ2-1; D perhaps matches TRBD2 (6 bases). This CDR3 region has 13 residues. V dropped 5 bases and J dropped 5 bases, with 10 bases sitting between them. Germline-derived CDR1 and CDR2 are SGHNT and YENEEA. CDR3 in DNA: TGTGCCAGCAGCCGCTGGGGGGACAATGAGCAGTTCTTC. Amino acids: CASSRWGDNEQFF.

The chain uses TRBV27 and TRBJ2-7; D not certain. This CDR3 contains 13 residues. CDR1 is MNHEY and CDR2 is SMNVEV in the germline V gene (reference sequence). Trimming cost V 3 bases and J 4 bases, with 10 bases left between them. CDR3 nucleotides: TGTGCCAGCAGTTTCCCGAGCATATACGAGCAGTACTTC. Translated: CASSFPSIYEQYF.

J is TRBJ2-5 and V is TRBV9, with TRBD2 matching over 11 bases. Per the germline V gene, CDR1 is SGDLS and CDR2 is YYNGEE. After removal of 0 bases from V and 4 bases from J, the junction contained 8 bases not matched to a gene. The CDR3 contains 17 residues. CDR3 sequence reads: CASSVGTSGGLRETQYF. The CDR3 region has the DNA TGTGCCAGCAGCGTAGGCACTAGCGGGGGCTTGAGAGAGACCCAGTACTTC.

The CDR3 region is CASSSTTRGLNGQFF. Here the CDR3 DNA reads TGTGCCAGCAGCTCCACAACTAGGGGCCTTAACGGGCAGTTCTTC. The chain has TRBV3-1 and TRBJ2-1, with D perhaps TRBD1 or TRBD2 (5 bases each). This CDR3 has 15 residues. Trimming left V 5 bases short and J 12 bases short, with 23 bases between. The germline V gene encodes CDR1 LGHDT and CDR2 YNNKEL (reference sequence).

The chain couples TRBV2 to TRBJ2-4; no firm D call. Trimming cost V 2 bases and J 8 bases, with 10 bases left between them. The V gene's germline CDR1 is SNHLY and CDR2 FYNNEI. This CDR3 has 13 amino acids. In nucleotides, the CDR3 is TGTGCCAGCAGTGAATTACAAGCATACATTCAGTACTTC. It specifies CASSELQAYIQYF.

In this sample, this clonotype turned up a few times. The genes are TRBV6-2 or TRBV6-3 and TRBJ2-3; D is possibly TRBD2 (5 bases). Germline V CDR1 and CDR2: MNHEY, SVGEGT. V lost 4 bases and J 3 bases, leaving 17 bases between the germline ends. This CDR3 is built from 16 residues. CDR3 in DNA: TGTGCCAGCAGTTTTTATAACTCGCGAGGGACAGATACGCAGTATTTT. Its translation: CASSFYNSRGTDTQYF.

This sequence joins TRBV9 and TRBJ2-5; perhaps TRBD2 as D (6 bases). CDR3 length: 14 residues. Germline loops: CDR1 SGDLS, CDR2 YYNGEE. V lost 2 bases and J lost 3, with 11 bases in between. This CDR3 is CASSVQGLEETQYF. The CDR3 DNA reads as TGTGCCAGCAGCGTGCAGGGACTGGAAGAGACCCAGTACTTC.

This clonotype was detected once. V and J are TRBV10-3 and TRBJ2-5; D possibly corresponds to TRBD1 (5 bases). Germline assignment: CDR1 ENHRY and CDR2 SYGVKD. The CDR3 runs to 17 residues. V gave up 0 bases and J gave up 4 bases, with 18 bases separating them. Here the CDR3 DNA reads TGTGCCATCAGTGAGTCGAAGGGGCAGGGCCCGCCAGAGACCCAGTACTTC. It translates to CAISESKGQGPPETQYF.

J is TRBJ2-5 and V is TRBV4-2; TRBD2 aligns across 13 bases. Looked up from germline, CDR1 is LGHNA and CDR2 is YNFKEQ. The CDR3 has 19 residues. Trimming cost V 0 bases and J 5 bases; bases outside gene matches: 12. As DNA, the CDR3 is TGTGCCAGCAGCCAAGAAAGGACTAGCGGGGGACCAAGATGGGAGACCCAGTACTTC. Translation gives CASSQERTSGGPRWETQYF.

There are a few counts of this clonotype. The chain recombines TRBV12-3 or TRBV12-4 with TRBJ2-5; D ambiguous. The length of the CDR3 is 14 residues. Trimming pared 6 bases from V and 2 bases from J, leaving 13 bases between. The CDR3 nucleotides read TGTGCCAGCAGCTTAACGATAAGTCAAGAGACCCAGTACTTC. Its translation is CASSLTISQETQYF.

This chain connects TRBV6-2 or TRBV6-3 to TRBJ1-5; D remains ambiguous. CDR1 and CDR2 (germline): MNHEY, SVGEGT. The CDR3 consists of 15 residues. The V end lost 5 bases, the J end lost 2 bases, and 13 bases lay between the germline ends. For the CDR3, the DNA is TGTGCCAGCAGTCCCGACCTAATCGGCAATCAGCCCCAGCATTTT. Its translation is CASSPDLIGNQPQHF.

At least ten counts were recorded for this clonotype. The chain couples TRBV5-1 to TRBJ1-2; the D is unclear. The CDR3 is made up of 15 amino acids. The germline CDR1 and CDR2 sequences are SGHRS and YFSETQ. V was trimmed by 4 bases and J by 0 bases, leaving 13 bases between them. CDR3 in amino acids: CASSPLAASNYGYTF. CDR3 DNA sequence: TGCGCCAGCAGCCCCTTGGCAGCTTCTAACTATGGCTACACCTTC.

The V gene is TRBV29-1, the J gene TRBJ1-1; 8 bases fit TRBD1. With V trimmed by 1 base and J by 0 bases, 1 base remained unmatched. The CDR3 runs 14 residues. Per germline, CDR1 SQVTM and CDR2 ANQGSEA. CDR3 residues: CSVEVTGVNTEAFF. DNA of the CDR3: TGCAGCGTTGAAGTGACAGGGGTGAACACTGAAGCTTTCTTT.